This record concerns one T cell receptor (beta chain) sequence. This clone was detected only a few times. The antigen it binds to is not known. Per-base quality was not reported, and no clone a single base away is much larger than it. Each donor gave one peripheral blood draw, averaging approximately 110 mL, which was collected into heparinised tubes. A BD FACSAria II was used to sort naive, central memory, regulatory and stem cell-like memory CD4+ T cells with a panel that included CD45RO, CCR7, CD25, CD127, CD95 and CD27. A purity above 95% was achieved for all sorted populations. PBMCs were isolated immediately by Lymphoprep density gradient centrifugation and stained directly without culture. So that batch effects would be minimized, each experiment stained and sorted samples in pairs, pairing one healthy donor with one patient. These data belong to a study of beta chain features in type 1 diabetes (dated by TCRdb to 2017 to 2018). The study in broad terms: Mean age, gender distribution, total cell number and subset yield were not different between patients and healthy donors. Across all samples, fewer than 130 million sorted cells were examined, and cell number per subset correlated strongly with RNA yield. The study compared TCRB repertoires of sorted circulating CD4+ T cell subsets between recently diagnosed type 1 diabetes patients and matched healthy donors. Regulatory and stem cell-like memory subsets were obtained from only 8 patients and roughly 8 healthy donors, while naive and central memory subsets were obtained from all 30 or so donors. Findings and caveats that apply to the study as a whole: Type 1 diabetes patients showed a moderate but significant shortening of TCRB CDR3 length in all four CD4+ subsets. Naive, central memory and regulatory TCRB repertoires appeared to be more similar among patients than among healthy donors. Because cDNA rather than genomic DNA was sequenced, highly expressing activated cells could have been over-represented, although no difference in activation and CD3 levels was found between groups. Only small numbers of individuals were included in the HLA sub-analyses, which left unresolved whether HLA type had any influence on TCRB rearrangement. At VDJ recombination sites, type 1 diabetes patients had fewer insertions and more deleted nucleotides, which implies abnormalities in thymic rearrangement. PCR might favor shorter templates, but patient and control samples were amplified and corrected together, so any skew would affect both groups equally.

The entire isolated RNA was reverse transcribed using the High Capacity cDNA Reverse Transcription Kit, and thus expressed TCRB transcripts were sequenced. Deep immunoSEQ sequencing was applied to naive, central memory and regulatory T cell samples, giving an average of about 3.57 million total reads per sample. Sorted cells were lysed in RLT buffer, and RNA was extracted using DNase-treated RNeasy Micro or Mini kits according to cell number. To prevent cross-contamination, every cell subset was processed on its own, while patient and healthy donor samples were processed together. The immunoSEQ multiplex PCR was used to amplify TCRB sequences from cDNA, yielding 87-bp fragments that span the CDR3 region. The amplicons were sequenced using the Illumina HiSeq platform. The paper's processing steps were these. PCR bias was computationally corrected using synthetic template baselines, reads within Hamming distance 2 were collapsed, and singletons that could not be merged were discarded. By aligning reads against IMGT, V, D and J genes, CDR3 length, and insertions or deletions at six rearrangement sites were assigned. Within each subset, clonotype counts were normalized to the number of sorted cells before true diversity and Gini coefficients were calculated with the tcR R package. Repertoire sharing was quantified using the overlap coefficient calculated on TCRB nucleotide sequences. Not all clones reach the TCRdb copy of this immuneACCESS table, which keeps in-frame sequences only. Checked studies attribute under half of the gap to unresolved V genes and leave the rest unexplained. Clone size and V and J calls were adopted from that table, with D and trimming inferred from the DNA. This sample has 300,000 to 450,000 clones in its table, and about 10% of those were observed once. The ten top clones hold roughly 0.54% of the sample.

Its CDR3 holds 16 amino acids, cysteine through phenylalanine. Only CDR3 DNA is held: 48 bases, read in frame from base 1. The CDR1 and CDR2 encoded by the germline V gene are SGHTA and FQGNSA. V gives up 4 bases and J gives up 3 bases, and the segment between their germline ends measures 16 bases. The source of this sequence is a man younger than 40 with type 1 diabetes. Sequences were obtained from central memory CD4+ T cells from blood. The rearrangement joined TRBV7-2 to TRBJ2-1; the D segment is perhaps TRBD1 or TRBD2, each sharing 5 matched bases. CDR3 protein: CASSSQGQRIYNEQFF. The sequenced DNA: TGTGCCAGCAGCTCCCAGGGTCAGCGGATCTACAATGAGCAGTTCTTC.